The clone carrying this T cell receptor (beta chain) was counted between two and nine times. Original data processing: The assay estimated nucleated cells by amplifying reference gene primers. Method: immunoSEQ multiplex PCR; TCRdb's copy keeps in-frame clones and lacks some. The V and J calls and the clone size are those of that table, but D and trimming were determined from the DNA. The table has over 75,000 clones, 75% to 85% seen once. This sample stems from a study of blood T cell repertoires in COVID-19. Across the whole study: Samples came from the United States, Italy and Spain, spanning acute and convalescent COVID-19. T cells, B-cell-depleted T cells, or PBMCs supplied cDNA or gDNA.

CDR3 length: 15 residues. Trimming left V 0 bases short and J 1 base short, with 7 bases between. Germline CDR1 reads ENHRY; CDR2 reads SYGVKD. The J gene is TRBJ1-5, the V gene TRBV10-3; D is ambiguous. Material: peripheral blood. This clonotype was sampled from a woman aged 45-65 years with acute or convalescent COVID-19. In DNA, the CDR3 is TGTGCCATCAGTGAGTCGACTCGGAGCAATCAGCCCCAGCATTTT. Residues: CAISESTRSNQPQHF.